This T cell receptor (beta chain) comes out of a study of blood T cell repertoires in COVID-19. About the study: Samples representing acute and convalescent COVID-19 were sourced from the United States, Italy and Spain. PBMCs, B-cell-depleted T cells, or T cells were the source of the cDNA or gDNA that made up the material.

V was pared by 7 bases and J by 0 bases, with 17 bases between. The CDR3 totals 16 residues. Germline lookup yields CDR1 SGHRS and CDR2 YFSETQ. Some clones are missing from TCRdb's copy, which holds only in-frame ones; the method was immunoSEQ multiplex PCR. The repertoire consists of 75,000 to 90,000 clones, with about 89% occurring once and the leading ten covering 4.9%. Specimen: peripheral blood. The receptor was derived from a man aged 45 to 65 with active or convalescent COVID-19. J is TRBJ2-1 and V is TRBV5-1; no reliable D call. The CDR3 here is CASRSGVLGSYNEQFF. The CDR3 DNA is TGCGCCAGCCGGAGTGGCGTTCTGGGCTCCTACAATGAGCAGTTCTTC.